Below, one T cell receptor (beta chain) is given with its context. The V end lost 3 bases, the J end lost 5 bases, and 11 bases lay between the germline ends. The CDR3 contains 13 residues. The data originate from a study of T-cell memory formation after mild COVID-19. Study as a whole: Among the donors, TCR clusters were largely specific to each donor.

TCRdb re-called the 5' RACE reads through MiXCR, storing one row per CDR3 protein. The table lists 55,000 to 75,000 distinct CDR3 sequences, about 27% of them singletons. The sequence was obtained from a man in his late teens or twenties who had mild COVID-19 (a few samples of this study predate the infection). Cell type and time point are not known. This chain joins TRBV12-3 or TRBV12-4 and TRBJ2-7; tentatively, D is TRBD1 or TRBD2 (6 bases each). Sequencing was performed on PBMCs or a T cell subset sorted from them (not recorded which). In nucleotides, the CDR3 is TGTGCCAGCAGTTTCGAGGGGGAGGACGAGCAGTACTTC. Translating it yields CASSFEGEDEQYF.